Listed here are 31 T cell receptor beta chains from one sample, sequenced in a study of OX40 agonist ivuxolimab in advanced cancers. Measured with immunoSEQ multiplex PCR; TCRdb has only the in-frame clones, and not every one. The data contain some 70,000 clones, around 90% of them singletons. The source was CD4+ or CD8+ T cells sorted from blood, collected in a trial of the OX40 agonist ivuxolimab. The receptor set was obtained from an adult with an advanced solid tumor such as melanoma, head and neck, liver or kidney cancer.

J is TRBJ1-2 and V is TRBV9; 9 bases map to TRBD1. This CDR3 has 15 amino acids. Germline-derived CDR1 and CDR2 are SGDLS and YYNGEE. Germline trimming cut 0 bases from V and 5 bases from J; bases unmatched to any gene: 5. The CDR3: CASSVEGQGIYGYTF. The CDR3 DNA follows: TGTGCCAGCAGCGTAGAGGGACAGGGCATATATGGCTACACCTTC.

The chain combines TRBV5-1 with TRBJ2-7; no clear D gene. Germline-derived CDR1 and CDR2 are SGHRS and YFSETQ. There are 12 residues in the CDR3. Between the trimmed V and J ends, which lost 5 bases and 0 bases, there was a span of 6 bases. CDR3 loop: CASSTGSYEQYF. CDR3 nucleotide sequence: TGCGCCAGCAGTACCGGCTCCTACGAGCAGTACTTC. The entire variable domain, with the rest obtained from reference TRBV5-1 and TRBJ2-7, is as follows: KAGVTQTPRYLIKTRGQQVTLSCSPISGHRSVSWYQQTPGQGLQFLFEYFSETQRNKGNFPGRFSGRQFSNSRSEMNVSTLELGDSALYLCASSTGSYEQYFGPGTRLTVT.

The chain recombines TRBV6-1 with TRBJ2-7, with 11 bases fitting TRBD2. CDR3 size: 14 residues. The germline CDR1 and CDR2 sequences are MNHNS and SASEGT. Trimming cost V 8 bases and J 3 bases; bases outside gene matches: 6. DNA of the CDR3: TGTGCCAGCGGCCGACTAGCGGGGCACTACGAGCAGTACTTC. Amino acid sequence: CASGRLAGHYEQYF.

The V call is TRBV5-1, the J call TRBJ2-1; 11 positions agree with TRBD2. CDR1 and CDR2 from the germline V gene are SGHRS and YFSETQ. V gave up 4 bases and J gave up 8 bases; unmatched junction bases: 8. The CDR3 sequence is 15 residues long. The CDR3 DNA reads as TGCGCCAGCAGCACGGGACTAGCGGAAGGGCATGAGCAGTTCTTC. Translating gives CASSTGLAEGHEQFF.

A word on this clone: Its ends do not fully match the called genes, so a read error is possible. The chain joins TRBV7-9 to TRBJ2-5; D gene uncertain. Germline values: CDR1 SEHNR, CDR2 FQNEAQ (reference sequence). The CDR3 sequence is 12 residues long. The CDR3 reads CASSLGLETQYF. In DNA, the CDR3 is TGTGCCAGCAGTTTAGGTCTAGAGACCCAGTACTTC.

This clone was seen only once. The chain recombines TRBV6-6 with TRBJ2-7; perhaps TRBD1 as D (6 bases). CDR1 is MNHNY and CDR2 is SVGAGI in the germline V gene (reference sequence). V gave up 5 bases and J gave up 3 bases, with 8 bases separating them. The CDR3 loop spans 12 amino acids. The CDR3 nucleotides are TGTGCCAGCAGTCAGGACAGCTACGAGCAGTACTTC. Translated: CASSQDSYEQYF.

The chain carries TRBV7-2 and TRBJ2-6, with 8 positions matching TRBD2. The germline CDR1 and CDR2 sequences are SGHTA and FQGNSA. Trimming removed 4 bases from V and 2 bases from J; junction bases left unmatched: 10. This CDR3 contains 18 residues. The CDR3 bases are TGTGCCAGCAGCTCATTCGCGGGGGGCATCGCTGGGGCCAACGTCCTGACTTTC. It encodes CASSSFAGGIAGANVLTF.

The V gene is TRBV25-1, the J gene TRBJ2-3; no reliable D call. The CDR3 is made up of 14 amino acids. Germline CDR1 and CDR2: MGHDK and SYGVNS. The V gene lost 1 base and the J gene lost 0 bases, with 5 bases spanning the gap. The CDR3 loop reads CASSEFGSTDTQYF. The CDR3 region has the DNA TGTGCCAGCAGTGAATTCGGTAGCACAGATACGCAGTATTTT.

This rearrangement joins TRBV6-5 to TRBJ2-7, with D tentatively TRBD1 (6 bases). Looked up from germline, CDR1 is MNHEY and CDR2 is SVGAGI. Between the trimmed V and J ends, which lost 2 bases and 2 bases, there was a span of 10 bases. This CDR3 has 14 amino acids. CDR3 protein: CASSYRGGAYEQYF. In nucleotides, the CDR3 is TGTGCCAGCAGTTACCGAGGGGGAGCCTACGAGCAGTACTTC.

A few counts support this clone. The chain combines TRBV10-2 with TRBJ2-5; possible D gene TRBD2, 6 bases. Germline V lookup: CDR1 WSHSY, CDR2 SAAADI. With 2 bases removed from V and 2 bases from J, the gap between germline ends came to 18 bases. CDR3 length: 17 amino acids. CDR3 bases: TGCGCCAGCAGTGAGCCCCTGACGGGAGCCGGGCAAGAGACCCAGTACTTC. It codes for CASSEPLTGAGQETQYF.

The J gene is TRBJ2-5, the V gene TRBV4-1; D tentatively reads TRBD1 or TRBD2 (5 bases each). The germline V gene encodes CDR1 MGHRA and CDR2 YSYEKL. The CDR3 extends over 15 amino acids. Trimming shortened V by 2 bases and J by 0 bases, and 10 bases separated the two germline ends. CDR3 in amino acids: CASSQPGTYQETQYF. The CDR3 DNA sequence: TGCGCCAGCAGCCAACCCGGGACCTACCAAGAGACCCAGTACTTC.

This clone was observed once. The chain employs TRBV18 and TRBJ2-5; the D gene is possibly TRBD2 (8 bases). Trimming removed 4 bases from V and 2 bases from J, with 14 bases in between. The CDR3 length is 15 residues. CDR1 is KGHSH and CDR2 is LQKENI in the germline V gene. CDR3 protein: CASSRSGTEQETQYF. The DNA for the CDR3 is TGTGCCAGCTCACGTAGCGGGACAGAACAAGAGACCCAGTACTTC.

The DNA of the CDR3 is TGTGCCAGCAGTTCCCACGGCGCGGGAAAAGGCAATGAGCAGTTCTTC. Amino acid sequence: CASSSHGAGKGNEQFF. The J gene is TRBJ2-1, the V gene TRBV27, with a tentative D call TRBD2 (6 bases). The CDR3 totals 16 residues. Germline loops: CDR1 MNHEY, CDR2 SMNVEV (reference sequence). V gave up 4 bases and J gave up 6 bases, with 19 bases separating them.

The chain is built from TRBV6-5 and TRBJ2-2, with D unresolved. Per germline, CDR1 MNHEY and CDR2 SVGAGI. V lost 6 bases and J 5 bases, leaving 10 bases between the germline ends. CDR3 length equals 13 residues. The CDR3 sequence: CASRADGTGELFF. CDR3 bases: TGTGCCAGCAGAGCCGACGGTACCGGGGAGCTGTTTTTT.

This clone has just a few counts. The V and J genes are TRBV30 and TRBJ1-2, with D perhaps matching TRBD1 (5 bases). This CDR3 is 15 amino acids long. Germline CDR1 and CDR2: GTSNPN and SVGIG (reference sequence). V was shortened by 0 bases and J by 5 bases, with 16 bases between the two germline ends. The CDR3 spells CAWSVAGQGKYGYTF. As DNA, the CDR3 is TGTGCCTGGAGTGTAGCAGGACAAGGGAAGTATGGCTACACCTTC.

The chain combines TRBV4-1 with TRBJ1-5; the match to TRBD1 covers 8 bases. From germline, CDR1 is MGHRA and CDR2 YSYEKL. The length of the CDR3 is 14 residues. The J segment lost 5 bases and the V segment lost 4 bases, leaving 4 bases of the junction unmatched. The CDR3, as DNA: TGCGCCAGCAGCCCAGCAGGGGGCGATCAGCCCCAGCATTTT. It specifies CASSPAGGDQPQHF.

The chain carries TRBV28 and TRBJ2-7, with D possibly TRBD1 on 6 matching bases. The CDR3 covers 14 residues. The germline CDR1 and CDR2 sequences are MDHEN and SYDVKM. V was shortened by 7 bases and J by 3 bases, with 16 bases between the two germline ends. In nucleotides, the CDR3 is TGTGCCAGCACCCTAGGACAGACTTTCTACGAGCAGTACTTC. Amino acids: CASTLGQTFYEQYF.

The gene calls are TRBV29-1 and TRBJ1-3; D remains ambiguous. Trimming removed 1 base from V and 3 bases from J, with 4 bases in between. Germline values: CDR1 SQVTM, CDR2 ANQGSEA. CDR3 size: 12 residues. The CDR3 region has the DNA TGCAGCGTTGAAGGAGGTGGAAACACCATATATTTT. Translating it yields CSVEGGGNTIYF.

The chain recombines TRBV6-1 with TRBJ1-5; D is unclear. With 8 bases removed from V and 2 bases from J, the gap between germline ends came to 10 bases. CDR1 is MNHNS and CDR2 is SASEGT in the germline V gene. This CDR3 spans 13 amino acids. The DNA of the CDR3 is TGTGCCAGCGCAAGATACGGCAATCAGCCCCAGCATTTT. Translated: CASARYGNQPQHF.

This chain links TRBV5-5 with TRBJ1-2; maybe TRBD1 (5 bases). V gave up 3 bases and J gave up 6 bases, with 15 bases separating them. This CDR3 spans 14 amino acids. The germline V gene has CDR1 SGHKS and CDR2 YYEKEE (reference sequence). DNA for the CDR3: TGTGCCAGCAGCTACACAGGTGGTACGGATGGCTACACCTTC. This sequence encodes CASSYTGGTDGYTF.

J is TRBJ2-2 and V is TRBV5-1, with 13 bases aligning to TRBD2. This CDR3 spans 18 amino acids. Germline V lookup: CDR1 SGHRS, CDR2 YFSETQ. V lost 0 bases, J lost 5 bases, and 7 bases stayed unmatched. The CDR3 nucleotides read TGCGCCAGCAGCTTGGGACTAGCGGGAGGCACAGGGACCGGGGAGCTGTTTTTT. It codes for CASSLGLAGGTGTGELFF.

V usage is TRBV9 and J usage is TRBJ2-5; tentative D call: TRBD2 (6 bases). V was clipped by 0 bases and J by 5 bases, with 14 bases between them. The CDR3 length is 15 residues. CDR1 is SGDLS, CDR2 YYNGEE, per germline. CDR3 DNA sequence: TGTGCCAGCAGCGTAGATCCTAGTCGGGGGGAGACCCAGTACTTC. Encoded protein: CASSVDPSRGETQYF. Looking up the rest from reference TRBV9 and TRBJ2-5 gives the full variable domain: DSGVTQTPKHLITATGQRVTLRCSPRSGDLSVYWYQQSLDQGLQFLIQYYNGEERAKGNILERFSAQQFPDLHSELNLSSLELGDSALYFCASSVDPSRGETQYFGPGTRLLVL.

The chain couples TRBV10-1 to TRBJ2-1, with 10 bases matching TRBD1. The V segment lost 4 bases and the J segment 8 bases; nucleotides outside the gene matches: 8. The CDR3 has 15 residues. CDR1 and CDR2 from the germline V gene are WNHNN and SYGVQD (reference sequence). CDR3 coding DNA: TGCGCCAGCAGTGGGAGACAGGGGGCGCGGGATGAGCAGTTCTTC. This encodes CASSGRQGARDEQFF.

The chain joins TRBV6-5 to TRBJ1-1, with D uncertain. V lost 2 bases, J lost 7 bases, and 8 bases lay in between. Germline CDR1 MNHEY, CDR2 SVGAGI. CDR3 length: 12 residues. CDR3 sequence (DNA): TGTGCCAGCAGTTACGCAGGTTTTGAAGCTTTCTTT. Encoded protein: CASSYAGFEAFF.

The chain couples TRBV9 to TRBJ1-2; 9 bases are a match to TRBD1. The CDR3 covers 14 residues. V shed 3 bases and J 1 base; nucleotides not matched to a gene: 1. Per germline, CDR1 SGDLS and CDR2 YYNGEE. The chain's CDR3 is CASSADRGNYGYTF. The CDR3 coding sequence is TGTGCCAGCAGCGCGGACAGGGGTAACTATGGCTACACCTTC.

This clone has a handful of counts. The DNA for the CDR3 is TGCGCCAGCAGCCAGCTAGCGGGAGTAAACTACGAGCAGTACTTC. Protein sequence: CASSQLAGVNYEQYF. The chain uses TRBV4-1 and TRBJ2-7, with 10 bases lining up with TRBD2. CDR1 is MGHRA, CDR2 YSYEKL, per germline. With 3 bases clipped from V and 3 bases from J, the junction kept 5 bases outside the gene matches. CDR3 length equals 15 residues.

The V call is TRBV5-6, the J call TRBJ2-1, with TRBD2 matching 11 bases. The germline CDR1 and CDR2 sequences are SGHDT and YYEEEE. The junction had 3 bases not matched to a gene; V was cut back by 4 bases and J by 0 bases. CDR3 size: 16 residues. CDR3 in DNA: TGTGCCAGCAGCGAGGGACTAGCGGACTCCTACAATGAGCAGTTCTTC. This sequence encodes CASSEGLADSYNEQFF.

The chain carries TRBV14 and TRBJ2-7, with 8 bases that match TRBD1. Germline loops: CDR1 SGHDN, CDR2 FVKESK. Trimming at V came to 5 bases and at J to 3 bases, leaving 9 bases not matched to a gene. The CDR3 loop spans 15 amino acids. This chain's CDR3 is CASSFTGGNHYEQYF. The CDR3 DNA reads TGTGCCAGCAGCTTTACAGGGGGAAACCACTACGAGCAGTACTTC.

The rearrangement links TRBV7-8 to TRBJ2-7, with 13 bases lining up with TRBD2. Trimming removed 1 base from V and 5 bases from J; junction bases left unmatched: 8. CDR1 SGHVS and CDR2 FQNEAQ come from the germline V gene. The CDR3 contains 17 residues. CDR3 coding DNA: TGTGCCAGCAGCTTAGTGTTCCTCGGGACTAGCGGGGACGAGCAGTACTTC. Protein product: CASSLVFLGTSGDEQYF.

V is TRBV19 and J is TRBJ1-4, with D unresolved. This CDR3 has 13 residues. Germline V gives CDR1 LNHDA, CDR2 SQIVND (reference sequence). The V gene lost 2 bases and the J gene lost 4 bases, with 5 bases spanning the gap. The chain's CDR3 is CASSILRNEKLFF. The CDR3 DNA is TGTGCCAGTAGTATACTTCGTAATGAAAAACTGTTTTTT.

The V call is TRBV11-2, the J call TRBJ1-1; weak D call: TRBD1 (5 bases). The V and J ends lost 1 base and 1 base respectively, with 10 bases between them. Germline V gives CDR1 SGHAT, CDR2 FQNNGV. The CDR3 totals 15 residues. CDR3 sequence reads: CASSLAQGTNTEAFF. The CDR3 DNA reads as TGTGCCAGCAGCTTAGCCCAGGGAACGAACACTGAAGCTTTCTTT.